This T cell receptor beta chain was found in a study of prognosis after radiotherapy for stage I lung cancer. Background on the study: Every patient with non-small cell lung cancer was judged medically inoperable. There were a few patients who developed distant metastases (median about seven months) after radiotherapy, while some 15 showed no significant progression. Among several patients the tumors were squamous cell carcinoma, and among roughly 11 they were adenocarcinoma.

Note on this clonotype: Sequence at one end of the junction differs from germline and may be a read error.

It was by two-round multiplex PCR that TCR beta CDR3 was amplified from genomic DNA. For every TRBV and TRBJ gene, a specific primer was used in first-round PCR. TCRdb independently ran MiXCR on the multiplex PCR reads; one entry per CDR3 protein. The table has roughly 26,000 distinct CDR3 sequences, about 30% seen once; the top ten hold under 45%. Germline CDR1 MDHEN, CDR2 SYDVKM. This CDR3 region has 14 residues. The chain combines TRBV28 with TRBJ2-1; D call uncertain. This receptor was identified in a donor over 45 with non-small cell lung cancer. Sequenced material: PBMCs, taken before or after stereotactic body radiation therapy (not recorded which). CDR3 sequence: CAILTGPAYNEQFF. CDR3 in DNA: TGTGCCATCCTGACCGGGCCGGCCTATAATGAGCAGTTCTTC.